Sequencing of this TCR beta chain was carried out in a study of T-cell memory formation after mild COVID-19. The germline V and J ends were trimmed by 1 base and 3 bases, with 13 bases remaining between them. The CDR3 is 15 residues long. Germline CDR1 is SEHNR and CDR2 is FQNEAQ (reference sequence). A single record per CDR3 protein comes from TCRdb applying MiXCR to the 5' RACE reads. The sample shows under 450,000 distinct CDR3 sequences, approximately 15% of them seen only once. This sequence joins TRBV7-9 and TRBJ2-7, with TRBD2 as a possible D gene (6 bases). The sequencing sample was made of PBMCs or a T cell subset sorted from them (not recorded which). The sequence came from a man aged 18-30 years who had mild COVID-19 (a few samples of this study predate the infection). Cell type and time point are not known. In DNA, the CDR3 is TGTGCCAGCAGCTTAGGCGGGACGGCGAACTACGAGCAGTACTTC. Its translation: CASSLGGTANYEQYF.